A single TCR beta chain is shown here with its context. Its specificity is not known. The length of the CDR3 is 12 residues. CDR1 and CDR2 from the germline V gene are SEHNR and FQNEAQ (reference sequence). Trimming removed 5 bases from V and 8 bases from J, with 10 bases in between. The RNA, roughly 0.45 to 1 ug, was put through reverse transcription using random hexamers. TCRdb reprocessed the immunoSEQ multiplex PCR reads via MiXCR and lists one record per CDR3 protein. Counted here are under 90,000 distinct CDR3 sequences, approximately 95% occurring once; the ten biggest clones make up approximately 0.49%. The data originate from a study of CD8 T cells in Susac syndrome. Study in general: When their blood was taken, patients with Susac syndrome were therapy-naive, taking corticosteroids, or taking intravenous immunoglobulin alone. General observations from the study: A relatively small number of individuals underwent TCR sequencing and HLA analysis.

While CD8+ and CD4+ T cells were isolated negatively, TEMRA cells were enriched by FACS. The chain links TRBV7-9 to TRBJ2-1, with D perhaps matching TRBD2 (5 bases). The origin of this receptor is a human donor with Susac syndrome. Material for sequencing was CD8+ T cells from PBMCs. The CDR3 region is CASSHGSDEQFF. CDR3 DNA sequence: TGTGCCAGCAGCCACGGTAGCGATGAGCAGTTCTTC.